The rows below give T cell receptor beta chains drawn from one sample of a study of blood T cell repertoires in COVID-19. Repertoires were generated with immunoSEQ multiplex PCR, while TCRdb's copy carries only in-frame clones and drops some. The table shows 210,000 or so clones, with about 80% occurring only once. Sequencing was done on a sample of PBMCs or T cells enriched from blood (not recorded which). The receptors come from a woman in her forties or fifties who had been exposed to COVID-19. CDR3s include the opening cysteine and the closing phenylalanine or tryptophan. A D gene is named only where the DNA matches it firmly. Not all rows give a size; the values are once, few, many and, for expanded clones, a class.

d_call	j_call	clone_size	v_call	cdr3_nt	cdr3_aa
NA	TRBJ1-3	NA	TRBV6-5	TGTGCCAGCAGTTATAACCGGGACACTGGAAACACCATATATTTT	CASSYNRDTGNTIYF
NA	TRBJ2-1	NA	TRBV19	TGTGCCAGTAGCGGCGGAATTTACAATGAGCAGTTCTTC	CASSGGIYNEQFF
TRBD1	TRBJ1-2	NA	TRBV3-1/TRBV3-2	TGTGCCAGCAGCCAGAGAGACAGGGAAGCTGGCTACACCTTC	CASSQRDREAGYTF
TRBD1	TRBJ2-3	NA	TRBV11-2	TGTGCCAGCAGCTTAGGACAGGGTGGGTCAGATACGCAGTATTTT	CASSLGQGGSDTQYF
TRBD1	TRBJ1-1	NA	TRBV15	TGTGCCACCGGGGGCCTAGGGACAGGCAAGAGGAACACTGAAGCTTTCTTT	CATGGLGTGKRNTEAFF
TRBD1	TRBJ1-5	once	TRBV18	TGTGCCAGCTCCCCGACAGGGAGTAGTGAGCCCCAGCATTTT	CASSPTGSSEPQHF
TRBD1	TRBJ1-1	NA	TRBV6-5	TGTGCCAGCAGCTGGGACAGGGGGTTCACTGAAGCTTTCTTT	CASSWDRGFTEAFF
NA	TRBJ2-1	NA	TRBV4-2	TGTGCCAGCAGCCAAGAAGACGGGTTGGGACTGATCTCCAATGAGCAGTTCTTC	CASSQEDGLGLISNEQFF
NA	TRBJ2-6	NA	TRBV7-9	TGTGCCCTCCAAACCGGGGTAACTGGGGCCAACGTCCTGACTTTC	CALQTGVTGANVLTF
TRBD1	TRBJ1-3	NA	TRBV7-6	TGTGCCAGCAGCCGCTCCCCCGGGGACAGGGGGCGATCTGGAAACACCATATATTTT	CASSRSPGDRGRSGNTIYF
NA	TRBJ1-1	NA	TRBV18	TGTGCCAGCTCGCCCGAGATGAACACTGAAGCTTTCTTT	CASSPEMNTEAFF
NA	TRBJ1-1	NA	TRBV2	TGTGCCAGCAGTGAAGAGCTGGCCGGGGTCGGTGAAGCTTTCTTT	CASSEELAGVGEAFF
NA	TRBJ2-7	NA	TRBV29-1	TGCAGCGTGATCGGGACTCTCTACGAGCAGTACTTC	CSVIGTLYEQYF
NA	TRBJ2-5	NA	TRBV30	TGTGCCTGGAATATGGGGACATCGCAAGAGACCCAGTACTTC	CAWNMGTSQETQYF
NA	TRBJ2-7	NA	TRBV11-2	TGTGCCAGCAGCCCCTATTCTTACGAGCAGTACTTC	CASSPYSYEQYF
NA	TRBJ1-2	NA	TRBV5-5	TGTGCCAGCGGACTTTTATTGACGGTTAACTATGGCTACACCTTC	CASGLLLTVNYGYTF
NA	TRBJ2-7	NA	TRBV19	TGTGCCAGTAGTAATCAGCGGACGCTAACCTACGAGCAGTACTTC	CASSNQRTLTYEQYF
NA	TRBJ1-2	NA	TRBV9	TGTGCCAGCAGCCCTCCTGGAGGTAGAGGCTACACCTTC	CASSPPGGRGYTF
NA	TRBJ1-1	once	TRBV4-2	TGTGCCAGCAGCCAAGATAACAGGTTGGACACTGAAGCTTTCTTT	CASSQDNRLDTEAFF
NA	TRBJ2-5	few	TRBV11-2	TGTGCCAGCAGCTTATCTGGGGGCCGAGAGACCCAGTACTTC	CASSLSGGRETQYF
NA	TRBJ1-5	NA	TRBV5-1	TGCGCCAGCAGCTTGGATCCTTACAATCAGCCCCAGCATTTT	CASSLDPYNQPQHF
NA	TRBJ2-1	NA	TRBV12-3/TRBV12-4	TGTGCCAGCAGTTTGTCGACAAACAATGAGCAGTTCTTC	CASSLSTNNEQFF
NA	TRBJ1-1	NA	TRBV6-4	TGTGCCAGCAGTAGACACCCGGGAGTGAACACTGAAGCTTTCTTT	CASSRHPGVNTEAFF
NA	TRBJ1-2	once	TRBV3-1/TRBV3-2	TGTGCCAGCAGCCCAGCTAACTATGGCTACACCTTC	CASSPANYGYTF